These T cell receptor beta chains were read from a single sample in a study of blood T cell repertoires in COVID-19. Measured with immunoSEQ multiplex PCR; TCRdb has only the in-frame clones, and not every one. Among fewer than 120,000 clones listed, 88% were seen once. The sequenced material came from peripheral blood. These receptors all come from a woman between 50 and 59 years old with acute or convalescent COVID-19. Both conserved end residues are part of each CDR3. The D gene is left open where the match is weak. A clone size is listed for some rows: how often the clone was seen (once, few, many), or a class if it is expanded.

d_gene: TRBD1
v_gene: TRBV18
j_gene: TRBJ2-5
abundance: .
CDR3aa: CASSQGQGETQYF
CDR3nt: TGTGCCAGCTCTCAGGGACAGGGTGAGACCCAGTACTTC

d_gene: .
v_gene: TRBV12-3/TRBV12-4
j_gene: TRBJ2-7
abundance: .
CDR3aa: CASRIAASYEQYF
CDR3nt: TGTGCCAGCAGAATAGCCGCCTCCTACGAGCAGTACTTC

d_gene: .
v_gene: TRBV24-1
j_gene: TRBJ2-5
abundance: .
CDR3aa: CATSDGQLQETQYF
CDR3nt: TGTGCCACCAGTGATGGACAGCTGCAAGAGACCCAGTACTTC

d_gene: .
v_gene: TRBV24-1
j_gene: TRBJ1-5
abundance: once
CDR3aa: CATSLSGDQPQHF
CDR3nt: TGTGCCACCAGTTTATCCGGGGATCAGCCCCAGCATTTT

d_gene: .
v_gene: TRBV29-1
j_gene: TRBJ1-2
abundance: .
CDR3aa: CSVLTPNYGYTF
CDR3nt: TGCAGCGTTCTGACACCTAACTATGGCTACACCTTC

d_gene: TRBD1
v_gene: TRBV5-4
j_gene: TRBJ2-5
abundance: .
CDR3aa: CASSVATGEETQYF
CDR3nt: TGTGCCAGCAGCGTCGCCACAGGGGAGGAGACCCAGTACTTC

d_gene: TRBD2
v_gene: TRBV29-1
j_gene: TRBJ2-1
abundance: once
CDR3aa: CSVERAGGRGNEQFF
CDR3nt: TGCAGCGTTGAGCGAGCGGGAGGAAGGGGCAATGAGCAGTTCTTC

d_gene: .
v_gene: TRBV21-1
j_gene: TRBJ1-2
abundance: once
CDR3aa: CASSKNSFNYGYTF
CDR3nt: TGTGCCAGCAGCAAAAATAGCTTTAACTATGGCTACACCTTC

d_gene: TRBD2
v_gene: TRBV7-9
j_gene: TRBJ2-3
abundance: .
CDR3aa: CASSVSGRADTQYF
CDR3nt: TGTGCCAGCAGCGTAAGCGGGAGAGCAGATACGCAGTATTTT

d_gene: .
v_gene: TRBV5-1
j_gene: TRBJ2-2
abundance: few
CDR3aa: CATGGTTNTGELFF
CDR3nt: TGCGCCACCGGGGGGACAACGAACACCGGGGAGCTGTTTTTT

d_gene: .
v_gene: TRBV11-1
j_gene: TRBJ1-1
abundance: .
CDR3aa: CASSFSRVNTEAFF
CDR3nt: TGTGCCAGCAGTTTTTCCAGGGTGAACACTGAAGCTTTCTTT

d_gene: TRBD1
v_gene: TRBV5-1
j_gene: TRBJ1-2
abundance: .
CDR3aa: CASSKQDRDYGYTF
CDR3nt: TGCGCCAGCAGCAAACAGGACAGGGACTATGGCTACACCTTC

d_gene: TRBD2
v_gene: TRBV7-2
j_gene: TRBJ2-1
abundance: .
CDR3aa: CASRELAGSYNEQFF
CDR3nt: TGTGCCAGCAGGGAACTAGCGGGATCCTACAATGAGCAGTTCTTC

d_gene: .
v_gene: TRBV28
j_gene: TRBJ2-1
abundance: .
CDR3aa: CASSVDYYNEQFF
CDR3nt: TGTGCCAGCAGTGTGGACTACTACAATGAGCAGTTCTTC

d_gene: .
v_gene: TRBV28
j_gene: TRBJ1-5
abundance: .
CDR3aa: CASSLGDTNQPQHF
CDR3nt: TGTGCCAGCAGTTTAGGGGACACCAATCAGCCCCAGCATTTT

d_gene: .
v_gene: TRBV7-6
j_gene: TRBJ1-6
abundance: .
CDR3aa: CASSFRSSSDSPLHF
CDR3nt: TGTGCCAGCAGCTTTCGGTCCTCTTCGGATTCACCCCTCCACTTT

d_gene: .
v_gene: TRBV7-2
j_gene: TRBJ2-7
abundance: .
CDR3aa: CASSLEGRYEQYF
CDR3nt: TGTGCCAGCAGCTTAGAAGGCAGGTACGAGCAGTACTTC

d_gene: .
v_gene: TRBV11-2
j_gene: TRBJ1-2
abundance: .
CDR3aa: CASSLDLQPHYGYTF
CDR3nt: TGTGCCAGCAGCTTAGATCTACAGCCCCACTATGGCTACACCTTC

d_gene: .
v_gene: TRBV27
j_gene: TRBJ1-6
abundance: .
CDR3aa: CASSLSIDRGNGYNSPLHF
CDR3nt: TGTGCCAGCAGTTTATCGATAGATAGGGGGAATGGGTATAATTCACCCCTCCACTTT

d_gene: .
v_gene: TRBV6-6
j_gene: TRBJ2-2
abundance: .
CDR3aa: CASGGTTNTGELFF
CDR3nt: TGTGCCAGCGGAGGGACCACGAACACCGGGGAGCTGTTTTTT

d_gene: .
v_gene: TRBV19
j_gene: TRBJ2-1
abundance: .
CDR3aa: CASSIGARSNNEQFF
CDR3nt: TGTGCCAGTAGTATAGGGGCCAGGTCTAACAATGAGCAGTTCTTC

d_gene: TRBD2
v_gene: TRBV5-8
j_gene: TRBJ2-1
abundance: few
CDR3aa: CASTPGGEQFF
CDR3nt: TGTGCCAGCACCCCGGGGGGTGAGCAGTTCTTC

d_gene: TRBD1
v_gene: TRBV3-1/TRBV3-2
j_gene: TRBJ2-5
abundance: .
CDR3aa: CASSQKQGRETQYF
CDR3nt: TGTGCCAGCAGCCAAAAACAGGGGCGGGAGACCCAGTACTTC

d_gene: .
v_gene: TRBV15
j_gene: TRBJ1-3
abundance: .
CDR3aa: CATSRTGGSSGNTIYF
CDR3nt: TGTGCCACCAGCAGGACCGGGGGGAGCTCTGGAAACACCATATATTTT

d_gene: TRBD2
v_gene: TRBV9
j_gene: TRBJ2-3
abundance: .
CDR3aa: CASSVVGGGSADTQYF
CDR3nt: TGTGCCAGCAGCGTAGTGGGGGGAGGGTCGGCAGATACGCAGTATTTT

d_gene: .
v_gene: TRBV24-1
j_gene: TRBJ2-1
abundance: .
CDR3aa: CATSDWGRPGEQFF
CDR3nt: TGTGCCACCAGTGATTGGGGGCGCCCTGGGGAGCAGTTCTTC

d_gene: .
v_gene: TRBV5-1
j_gene: TRBJ2-3
abundance: .
CDR3aa: CASSLGGFADTQYF
CDR3nt: TGCGCCAGCAGCTTGGGCGGGTTTGCAGATACGCAGTATTTT

d_gene: .
v_gene: TRBV24-1
j_gene: TRBJ2-1
abundance: .
CDR3aa: CATSDFGGHNEQFF
CDR3nt: TGTGCCACCAGTGATTTCGGCGGCCACAATGAGCAGTTCTTC

d_gene: .
v_gene: TRBV6-6
j_gene: TRBJ1-5
abundance: .
CDR3aa: CASSPPTDRTNQPQHF
CDR3nt: TGTGCCAGCAGCCCCCCCACCGACAGGACCAATCAGCCCCAGCATTTT

d_gene: .
v_gene: TRBV9
j_gene: TRBJ2-7
abundance: .
CDR3aa: CASSVEGSSYEQYF
CDR3nt: TGTGCCAGCAGCGTAGAAGGGAGCTCCTACGAGCAGTACTTC

d_gene: .
v_gene: TRBV9
j_gene: TRBJ1-6
abundance: .
CDR3aa: CASSVTAQGRSPLHF
CDR3nt: TGTGCCAGCAGCGTAACGGCGCAGGGAAGATCACCCCTCCACTTT

d_gene: TRBD1
v_gene: TRBV18
j_gene: TRBJ1-2
abundance: .
CDR3aa: CASSPTGESYTF
CDR3nt: TGTGCCAGCTCACCCACAGGGGAAAGCTACACCTTC

d_gene: TRBD2
v_gene: TRBV3-1/TRBV3-2
j_gene: TRBJ2-3
abundance: .
CDR3aa: CASSVPSGTLDTQYF
CDR3nt: TGTGCCAGCAGCGTTCCTAGCGGGACCCTTGATACGCAGTATTTT

d_gene: TRBD1
v_gene: TRBV14
j_gene: TRBJ1-4
abundance: .
CDR3aa: CASSQDTGGGKLFF
CDR3nt: TGTGCCAGCAGCCAAGACACAGGGGGCGGAAAACTGTTTTTT

d_gene: TRBD1
v_gene: TRBV11-3
j_gene: TRBJ2-1
abundance: .
CDR3aa: CASSLWTGEVNEQFF
CDR3nt: TGTGCCAGCAGCTTATGGACAGGGGAGGTCAATGAGCAGTTCTTC

d_gene: .
v_gene: TRBV28
j_gene: TRBJ1-1
abundance: .
CDR3aa: CASSPTPRGTEAFF
CDR3nt: TGTGCCAGCAGCCCGACCCCCCGGGGCACTGAAGCTTTCTTT

d_gene: TRBD2
v_gene: TRBV4-1
j_gene: TRBJ2-7
abundance: .
CDR3aa: CASSQDTSAVGYEQYF
CDR3nt: TGCGCCAGCAGCCAAGATACTAGCGCGGTCGGCTACGAGCAGTACTTC

d_gene: .
v_gene: TRBV5-4
j_gene: TRBJ2-3
abundance: .
CDR3aa: CASSRGGPQDTQYF
CDR3nt: TGTGCCAGCAGCCGGGGTGGTCCCCAAGATACGCAGTATTTT

d_gene: .
v_gene: TRBV6-5
j_gene: TRBJ1-2
abundance: .
CDR3aa: CASRWLGANYGYTF
CDR3nt: TGTGCCAGCAGATGGTTGGGCGCTAACTATGGCTACACCTTC

d_gene: TRBD2
v_gene: TRBV5-4
j_gene: TRBJ2-2
abundance: few
CDR3aa: CASSPSGRATGELFF
CDR3nt: TGTGCCAGCAGCCCCAGCGGGAGGGCCACCGGGGAGCTGTTTTTT

d_gene: .
v_gene: TRBV2
j_gene: TRBJ2-3
abundance: .
CDR3aa: CASSVAYAVGTDTQYF
CDR3nt: TGTGCCAGCAGTGTGGCCTATGCGGTAGGCACAGATACGCAGTATTTT

d_gene: .
v_gene: TRBV18
j_gene: TRBJ2-7
abundance: .
CDR3aa: CASSPRGGNGGEQYF
CDR3nt: TGTGCCAGCTCACCACGGGGCGGGAACGGAGGCGAGCAGTACTTC

d_gene: .
v_gene: TRBV30
j_gene: TRBJ2-5
abundance: .
CDR3aa: CAWMAETGETQYF
CDR3nt: TGTGCCTGGATGGCCGAAACCGGGGAGACCCAGTACTTC

d_gene: TRBD1
v_gene: TRBV27
j_gene: TRBJ1-2
abundance: .
CDR3aa: CASSFSTGLYYGYTF
CDR3nt: TGTGCCAGCAGTTTCTCGACAGGGCTCTACTATGGCTACACCTTC

d_gene: TRBD1
v_gene: TRBV27
j_gene: TRBJ2-3
abundance: medium-sized
CDR3aa: CASKSGQVADTQYF
CDR3nt: TGTGCCAGCAAATCGGGACAGGTTGCAGATACGCAGTATTTT